Only a few counts were recorded for the clone carrying this TCR beta chain. Its antigen is unidentified. This specimen belongs to a study of CD8 T cells in ankylosing spondylitis. Findings and limits, study-wide: It appeared that ankylosing spondylitis blood was characterized by a TCR beta motif of several highly homologous variants. Reactive arthritis synovial fluid and blood previously showed some of these motif variants. Clones that were linked to disease were CD8+ and were relatively rare in peripheral blood.

CDR1 is SGHRS, CDR2 YFSETQ, per germline. This CDR3 region has 13 residues. Trimming left V 4 bases short and J 3 bases short, with 10 bases between. A quantitative 5'-RACE method, one with molecular barcodes, was used to make TCR beta libraries. TCRdb processed the 5' RACE reads anew with MiXCR; each CDR3 protein has one entry. Of over 200,000 distinct CDR3 sequences in the sample, over 9.5% were seen once. Input material: blood, either unsorted or a sorted T cell fraction (not recorded which). This TCR derives from a male donor with ankylosing spondylitis or in good health (not recorded which). V and J are TRBV5-1 and TRBJ1-2, with D possibly TRBD1 on 6 matching bases. The CDR3 loop reads CASSQGTHYGYTF. The CDR3 region has the DNA TGCGCCAGCAGCCAGGGGACTCACTATGGCTACACCTTC.